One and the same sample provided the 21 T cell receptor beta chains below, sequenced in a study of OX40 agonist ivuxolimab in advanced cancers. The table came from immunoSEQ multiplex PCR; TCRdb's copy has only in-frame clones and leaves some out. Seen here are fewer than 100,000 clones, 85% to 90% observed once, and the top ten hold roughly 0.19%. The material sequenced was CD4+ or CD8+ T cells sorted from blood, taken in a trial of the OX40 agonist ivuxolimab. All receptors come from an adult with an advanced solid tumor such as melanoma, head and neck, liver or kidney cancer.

The DNA of the CDR3 is TGCGCCAGCGACACAGGGAGTTCTGGAAACACCATATATTTT. Translation: CASDTGSSGNTIYF. V usage is TRBV10-2 and J usage is TRBJ1-3, with a weak D call TRBD1 (6 bases). The CDR3 consists of 14 residues. The germline V gene has CDR1 WSHSY and CDR2 SAAADI. Trimming took 8 bases from V and 1 from J, leaving 12 bases between them.

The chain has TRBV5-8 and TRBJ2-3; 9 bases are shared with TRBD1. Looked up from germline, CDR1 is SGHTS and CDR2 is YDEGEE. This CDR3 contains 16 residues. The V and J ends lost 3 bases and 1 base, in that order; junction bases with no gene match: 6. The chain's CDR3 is CASSWGTGLGTDTQYF. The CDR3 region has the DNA TGTGCCAGCAGCTGGGGGACAGGGCTTGGCACAGATACGCAGTATTTT.

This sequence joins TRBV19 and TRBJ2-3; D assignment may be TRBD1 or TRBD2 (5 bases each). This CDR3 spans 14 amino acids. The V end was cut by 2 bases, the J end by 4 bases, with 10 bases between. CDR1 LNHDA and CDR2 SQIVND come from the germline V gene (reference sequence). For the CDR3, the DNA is TGTGCCAGTAGTATATTTCGAGGGGCAGATACGCAGTATTTT. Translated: CASSIFRGADTQYF.

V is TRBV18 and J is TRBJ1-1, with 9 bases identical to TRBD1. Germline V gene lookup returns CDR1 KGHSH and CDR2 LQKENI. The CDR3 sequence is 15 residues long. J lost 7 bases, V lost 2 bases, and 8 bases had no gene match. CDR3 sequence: CASSPGTGGNGEAFF. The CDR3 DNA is TGTGCCAGCTCACCAGGAACAGGGGGCAACGGTGAAGCTTTCTTT.

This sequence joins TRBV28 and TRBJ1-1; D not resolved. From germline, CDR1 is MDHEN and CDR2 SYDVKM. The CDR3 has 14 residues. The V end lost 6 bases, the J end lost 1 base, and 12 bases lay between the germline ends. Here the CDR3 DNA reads TGTGCCAGCAGGCCCCCGGTGAAGAACACTGAAGCTTTCTTT. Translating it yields CASRPPVKNTEAFF.

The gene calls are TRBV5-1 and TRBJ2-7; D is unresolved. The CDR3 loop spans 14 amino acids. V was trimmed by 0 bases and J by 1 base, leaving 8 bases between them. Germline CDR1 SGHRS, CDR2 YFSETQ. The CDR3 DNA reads TGCGCCAGCAGCTTGGCCCCCGGATCCTACGAGCAGTACGTC. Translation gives CASSLAPGSYEQYV.

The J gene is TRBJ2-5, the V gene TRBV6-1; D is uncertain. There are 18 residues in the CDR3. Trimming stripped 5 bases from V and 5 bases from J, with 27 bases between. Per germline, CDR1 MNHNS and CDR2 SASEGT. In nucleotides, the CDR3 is TGTGCCAGCAGTAAAGAGGTGGTCGTGCTTGGCCGACGGGAGACCCAGTACTTC. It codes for CASSKEVVVLGRRETQYF.

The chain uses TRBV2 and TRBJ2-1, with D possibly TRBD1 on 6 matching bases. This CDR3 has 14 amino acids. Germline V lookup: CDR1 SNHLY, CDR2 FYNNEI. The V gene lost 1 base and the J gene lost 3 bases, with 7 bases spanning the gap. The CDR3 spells CASSEGTVYNEQFF. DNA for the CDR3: TGTGCCAGCAGTGAAGGGACAGTCTACAATGAGCAGTTCTTC.

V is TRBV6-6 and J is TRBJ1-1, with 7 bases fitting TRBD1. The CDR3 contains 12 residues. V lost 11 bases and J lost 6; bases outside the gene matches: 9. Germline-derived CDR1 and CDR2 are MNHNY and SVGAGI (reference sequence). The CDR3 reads CAGVDRVAEAFF. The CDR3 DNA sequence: TGTGCCGGAGTCGACAGGGTGGCTGAAGCTTTCTTT.

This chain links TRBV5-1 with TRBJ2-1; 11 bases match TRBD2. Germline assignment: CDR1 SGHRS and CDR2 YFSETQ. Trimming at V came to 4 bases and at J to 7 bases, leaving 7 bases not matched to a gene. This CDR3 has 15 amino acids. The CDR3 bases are TGCGCCAGCAGCGTAGATAGCGGGGGGGCAAATGAGCAGTTCTTC. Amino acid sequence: CASSVDSGGANEQFF.

The CDR3, as DNA: TGCGCCAGCAGCGAGGGACAGGGGAGAGAAAAACTGTTTTTT. Translating it yields CASSEGQGREKLFF. This chain uses TRBV5-1 with TRBJ1-4; TRBD1 matches 10 bases. The length of the CDR3 is 14 residues. Germline values: CDR1 SGHRS, CDR2 YFSETQ. Losses at the gene ends were 4 bases for V and 8 bases for J; bases not matched to a gene: 5.

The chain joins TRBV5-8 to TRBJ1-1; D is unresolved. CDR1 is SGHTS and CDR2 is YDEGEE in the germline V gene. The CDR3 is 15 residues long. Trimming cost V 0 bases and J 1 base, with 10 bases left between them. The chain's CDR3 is CASSLAGRRNTEAFF. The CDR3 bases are TGTGCCAGCAGCTTGGCGGGCCGGAGGAACACTGAAGCTTTCTTT.

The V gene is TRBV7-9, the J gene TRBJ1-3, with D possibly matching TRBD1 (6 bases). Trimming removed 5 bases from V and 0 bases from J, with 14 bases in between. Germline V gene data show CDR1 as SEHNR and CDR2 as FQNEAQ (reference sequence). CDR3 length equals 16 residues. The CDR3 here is CASSPPGGLSGNTIYF. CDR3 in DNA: TGTGCCAGCAGCCCCCCCGGGGGGCTCTCTGGAAACACCATATATTTT.

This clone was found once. The CDR3 DNA reads TGTGCCAGCAGTACCTCTCACTACGAGCAGTACTTC. This sequence encodes CASSTSHYEQYF. The chain couples TRBV28 to TRBJ2-7, with D hard to call. V lost 5 bases, J lost 3 bases, and 8 bases lay in between. Germline loops: CDR1 MDHEN, CDR2 SYDVKM. The CDR3 is 12 amino acids.

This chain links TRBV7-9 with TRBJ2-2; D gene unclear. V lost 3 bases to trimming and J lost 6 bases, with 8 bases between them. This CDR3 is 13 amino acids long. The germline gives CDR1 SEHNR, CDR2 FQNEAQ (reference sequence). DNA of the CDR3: TGTGCCAGCAGCTTTGCGAGTTCCGGGGAGCTGTTTTTT. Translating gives CASSFASSGELFF.

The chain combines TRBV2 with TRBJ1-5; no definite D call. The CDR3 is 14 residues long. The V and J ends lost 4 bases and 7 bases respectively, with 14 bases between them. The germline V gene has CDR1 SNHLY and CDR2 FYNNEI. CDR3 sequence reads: CASSGLTGSQPQHF. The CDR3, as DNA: TGTGCCAGCAGTGGCCTAACGGGGAGCCAGCCCCAGCATTTT.

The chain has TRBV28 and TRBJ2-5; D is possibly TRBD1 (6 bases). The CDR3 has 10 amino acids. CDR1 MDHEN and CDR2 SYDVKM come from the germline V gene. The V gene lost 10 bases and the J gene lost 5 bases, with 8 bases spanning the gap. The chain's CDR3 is CATQGETQYF. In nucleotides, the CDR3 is TGTGCCACCCAGGGGGAGACCCAGTACTTC.

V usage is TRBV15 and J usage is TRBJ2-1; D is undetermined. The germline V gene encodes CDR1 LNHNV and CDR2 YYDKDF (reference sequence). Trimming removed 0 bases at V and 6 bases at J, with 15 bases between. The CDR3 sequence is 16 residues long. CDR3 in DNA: TGTGCCACCAGCAGAGATCAATTTCAAGGCACCAATGAGCAGTTCTTC. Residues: CATSRDQFQGTNEQFF.

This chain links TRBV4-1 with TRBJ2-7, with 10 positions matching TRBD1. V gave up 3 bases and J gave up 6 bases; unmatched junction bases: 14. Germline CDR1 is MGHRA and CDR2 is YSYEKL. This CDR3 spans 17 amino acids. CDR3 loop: CASSQGVWDRGWSEQYF. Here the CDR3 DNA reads TGCGCCAGCAGCCAGGGAGTCTGGGACAGGGGTTGGTCCGAGCAGTACTTC.

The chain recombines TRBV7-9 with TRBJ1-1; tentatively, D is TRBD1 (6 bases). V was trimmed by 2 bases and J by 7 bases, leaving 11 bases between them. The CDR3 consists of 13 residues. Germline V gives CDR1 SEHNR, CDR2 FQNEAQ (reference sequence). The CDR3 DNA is TGTGCCAGCAGCTTACAGGGGCCGGATGAAGCTTTCTTT. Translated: CASSLQGPDEAFF.

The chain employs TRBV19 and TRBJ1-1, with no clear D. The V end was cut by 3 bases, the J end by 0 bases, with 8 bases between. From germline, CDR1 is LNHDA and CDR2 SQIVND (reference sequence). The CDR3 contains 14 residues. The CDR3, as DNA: TGTGCCAGTAGTATTACCAGCCTGAACACTGAAGCTTTCTTT. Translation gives CASSITSLNTEAFF.